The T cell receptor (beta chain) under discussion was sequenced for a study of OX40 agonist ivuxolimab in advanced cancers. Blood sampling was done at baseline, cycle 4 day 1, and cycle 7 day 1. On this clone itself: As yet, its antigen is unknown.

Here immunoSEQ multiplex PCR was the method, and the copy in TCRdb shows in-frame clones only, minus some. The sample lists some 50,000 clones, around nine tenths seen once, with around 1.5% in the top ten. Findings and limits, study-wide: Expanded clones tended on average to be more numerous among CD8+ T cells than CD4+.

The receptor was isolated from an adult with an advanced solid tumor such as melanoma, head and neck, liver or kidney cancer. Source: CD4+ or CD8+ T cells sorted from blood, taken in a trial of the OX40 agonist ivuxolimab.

CDR3 nucleotide sequence: TGTGCCAGCACTTCGATAGACCTTAGGCTGTTTTTT. This encodes CASTSIDLRLFF. V usage is TRBV28 and J usage is TRBJ1-4; D ambiguous. CDR1 MDHEN and CDR2 SYDVKM come from the germline V gene. Trimming left V 7 bases short and J 14 bases short, with 17 bases between. This CDR3 spans 12 amino acids.